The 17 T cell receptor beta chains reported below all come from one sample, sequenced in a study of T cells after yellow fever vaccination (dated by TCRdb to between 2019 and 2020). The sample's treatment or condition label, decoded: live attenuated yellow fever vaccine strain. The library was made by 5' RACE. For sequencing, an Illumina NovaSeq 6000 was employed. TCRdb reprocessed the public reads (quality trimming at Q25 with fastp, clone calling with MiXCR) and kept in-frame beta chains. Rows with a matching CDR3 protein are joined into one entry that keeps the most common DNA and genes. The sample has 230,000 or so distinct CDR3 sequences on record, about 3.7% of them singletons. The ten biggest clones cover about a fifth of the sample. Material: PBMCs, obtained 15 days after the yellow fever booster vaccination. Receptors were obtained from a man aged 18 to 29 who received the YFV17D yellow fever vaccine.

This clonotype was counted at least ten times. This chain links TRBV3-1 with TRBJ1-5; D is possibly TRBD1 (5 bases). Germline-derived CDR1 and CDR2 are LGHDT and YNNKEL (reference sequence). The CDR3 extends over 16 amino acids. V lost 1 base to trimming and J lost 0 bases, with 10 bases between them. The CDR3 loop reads CASSQGGTGSNQPQHF. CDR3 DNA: TGTGCCAGCAGCCAAGGAGGGACGGGTAGCAATCAGCCCCAGCATTTT. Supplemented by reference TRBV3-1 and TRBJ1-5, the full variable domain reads DTAVSQTPKYLVTQMGNDKSIKCEQNLGHDTMYWYKQDSKKFLKIMFSYNNKELIINETVPNRFSPKSPDKAHLNLHINSLELGDSAVYFCASSQGGTGSNQPQHFGDGTRLSIL.

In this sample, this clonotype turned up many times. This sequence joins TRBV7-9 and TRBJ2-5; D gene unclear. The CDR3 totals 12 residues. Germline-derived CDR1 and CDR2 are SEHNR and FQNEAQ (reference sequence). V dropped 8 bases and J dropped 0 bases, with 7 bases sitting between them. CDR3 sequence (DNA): TGTGCCAGCCGACGATACCAAGAGACCCAGTACTTC. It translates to CASRRYQETQYF.

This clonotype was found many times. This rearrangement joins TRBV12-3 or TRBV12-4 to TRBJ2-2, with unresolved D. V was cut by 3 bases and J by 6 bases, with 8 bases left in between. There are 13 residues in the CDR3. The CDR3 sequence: CASSFGRPGELFF. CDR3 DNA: TGTGCCAGCAGTTTCGGGCGCCCCGGGGAGCTGTTTTTT.

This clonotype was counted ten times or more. The CDR3 loop is CASSWGDTRTYNEQFF. The CDR3, as DNA: TGTGCCAGCAGCTGGGGGGACACCCGGACCTACAATGAGCAGTTCTTC. The chain employs TRBV5-4 and TRBJ2-1, with D perhaps given as TRBD1 or TRBD2 (6 bases each). The germline V and J ends were trimmed by 3 bases and 2 bases, with 15 bases remaining between them. Germline loops: CDR1 SGHNT, CDR2 YYREEE (reference sequence). The CDR3 has 16 residues.

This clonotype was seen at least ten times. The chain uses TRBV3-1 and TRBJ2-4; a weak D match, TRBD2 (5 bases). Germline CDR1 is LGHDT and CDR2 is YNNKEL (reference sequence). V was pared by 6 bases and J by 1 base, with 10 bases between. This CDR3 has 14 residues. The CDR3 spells CASRSGLAKNIQYF. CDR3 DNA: TGTGCCAGCAGGTCGGGGTTGGCCAAAAACATTCAGTACTTC. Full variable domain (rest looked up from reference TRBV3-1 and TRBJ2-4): DTAVSQTPKYLVTQMGNDKSIKCEQNLGHDTMYWYKQDSKKFLKIMFSYNNKELIINETVPNRFSPKSPDKAHLNLHINSLELGDSAVYFCASRSGLAKNIQYFGAGTRLSVL.

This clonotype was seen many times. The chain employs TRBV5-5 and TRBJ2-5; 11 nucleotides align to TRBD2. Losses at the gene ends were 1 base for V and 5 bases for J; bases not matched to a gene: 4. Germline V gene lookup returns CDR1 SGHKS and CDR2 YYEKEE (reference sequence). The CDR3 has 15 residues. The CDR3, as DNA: TGTGCCAGCAGCTTGAATAGCGGGGGGGCCGAGACCCAGTACTTC. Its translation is CASSLNSGGAETQYF.

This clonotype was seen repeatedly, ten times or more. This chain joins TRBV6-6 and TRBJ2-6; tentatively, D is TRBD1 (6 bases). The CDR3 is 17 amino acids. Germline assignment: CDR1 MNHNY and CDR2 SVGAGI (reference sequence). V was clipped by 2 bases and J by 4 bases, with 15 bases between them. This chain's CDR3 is CASSYIQGRSGANVLTF. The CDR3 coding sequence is TGTGCCAGCAGTTACATTCAGGGGCGATCCGGGGCCAACGTCCTGACTTTC.

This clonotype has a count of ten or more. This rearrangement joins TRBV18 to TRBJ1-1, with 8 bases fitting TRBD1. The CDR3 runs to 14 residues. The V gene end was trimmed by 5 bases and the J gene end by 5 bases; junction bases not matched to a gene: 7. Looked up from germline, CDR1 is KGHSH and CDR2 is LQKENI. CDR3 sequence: CASSINRGETEAFF. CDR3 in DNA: TGTGCCAGCTCAATTAACAGGGGGGAGACTGAAGCTTTCTTT.

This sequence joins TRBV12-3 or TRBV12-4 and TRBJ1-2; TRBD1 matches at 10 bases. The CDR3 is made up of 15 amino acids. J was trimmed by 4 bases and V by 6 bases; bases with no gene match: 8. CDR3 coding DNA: TGTGCCAGCAGACCGGGACAGGGGAAGGCCTATGGCTACACCTTC. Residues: CASRPGQGKAYGYTF.

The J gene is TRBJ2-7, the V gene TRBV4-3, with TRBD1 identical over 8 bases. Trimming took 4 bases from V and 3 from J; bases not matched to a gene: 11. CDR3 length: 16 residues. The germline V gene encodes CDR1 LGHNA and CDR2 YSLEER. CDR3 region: CASSPEPSGTGYEQYF. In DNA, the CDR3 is TGCGCCAGCAGCCCGGAGCCCTCGGGGACAGGCTACGAGCAGTACTTC.

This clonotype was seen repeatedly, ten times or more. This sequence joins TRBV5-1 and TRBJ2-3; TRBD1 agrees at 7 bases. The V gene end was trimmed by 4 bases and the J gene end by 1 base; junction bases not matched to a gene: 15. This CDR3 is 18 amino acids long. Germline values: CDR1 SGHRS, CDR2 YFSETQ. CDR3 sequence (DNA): TGCGCCAGCAGCCTCAGACAGGGATCCTGGGGCGGCACAGATACGCAGTATTTT. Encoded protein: CASSLRQGSWGGTDTQYF.

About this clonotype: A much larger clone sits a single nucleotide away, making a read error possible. The CDR3 sequence is CANAQGAPDTQYF. In nucleotides, the CDR3 is TGTGCCAACGCGCAGGGGGCCCCAGATACGCAGTATTTT. The chain links TRBV10-3 to TRBJ2-3, with 8 positions matching TRBD1. The CDR3 is 13 residues long. Germline lookup yields CDR1 ENHRY and CDR2 SYGVKD. Germline trimming cut 10 bases from V and 4 bases from J; bases unmatched to any gene: 7.

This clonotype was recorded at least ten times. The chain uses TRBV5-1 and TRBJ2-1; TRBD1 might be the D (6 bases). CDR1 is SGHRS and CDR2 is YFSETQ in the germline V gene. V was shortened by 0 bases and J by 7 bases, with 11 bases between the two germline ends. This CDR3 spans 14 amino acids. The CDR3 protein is CASSLVGAVNEQFF. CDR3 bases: TGCGCCAGCAGCTTGGTGGGGGCCGTAAATGAGCAGTTCTTC.

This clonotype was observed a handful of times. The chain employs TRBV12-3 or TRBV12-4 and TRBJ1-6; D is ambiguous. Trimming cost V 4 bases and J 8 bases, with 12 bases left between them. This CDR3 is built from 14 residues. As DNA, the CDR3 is TGTGCCAGCAGTTGGTGGAGGAGGGATTCACCCCTCCACTTT. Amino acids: CASSWWRRDSPLHF.

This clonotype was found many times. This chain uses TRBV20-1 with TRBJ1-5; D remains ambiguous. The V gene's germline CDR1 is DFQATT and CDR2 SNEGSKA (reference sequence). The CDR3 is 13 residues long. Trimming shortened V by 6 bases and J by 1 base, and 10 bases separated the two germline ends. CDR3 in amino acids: CSAPRGSNQPQHF. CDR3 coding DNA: TGCAGTGCCCCTCGAGGGAGCAATCAGCCCCAGCATTTT.

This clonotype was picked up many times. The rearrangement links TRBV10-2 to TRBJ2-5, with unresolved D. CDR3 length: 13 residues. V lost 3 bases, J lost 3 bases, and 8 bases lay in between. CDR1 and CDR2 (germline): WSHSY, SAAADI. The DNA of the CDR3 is TGCGCCAGCAGTGAAGGAACCAAAGAGACCCAGTACTTC. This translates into CASSEGTKETQYF.

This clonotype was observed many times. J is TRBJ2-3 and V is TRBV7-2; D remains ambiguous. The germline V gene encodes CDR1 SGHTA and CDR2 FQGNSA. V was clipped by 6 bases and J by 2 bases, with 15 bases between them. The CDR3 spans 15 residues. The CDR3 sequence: CASSPTVVTTDTQYF. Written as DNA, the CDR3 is TGTGCCAGCAGTCCGACCGTGGTTACCACAGATACGCAGTATTTT.